The entry below gives a single T cell receptor beta chain sequence along with its context. This sample is drawn from a study of blood T cell repertoires in COVID-19. The CDR3 totals 15 residues. The V segment lost 0 bases and the J segment 4 bases; nucleotides outside the gene matches: 6. CDR1 is SGHRS and CDR2 is YFSETQ in the germline V gene. The assay was immunoSEQ multiplex PCR, and TCRdb's table has in-frame clones only and misses some. Among about 230,000 clones, around 84% were seen once, and the ten largest hold roughly 18%. This TCR came from a woman of 80 years or more with active or convalescent COVID-19. The genes are TRBV5-1 and TRBJ2-5, with TRBD2 identical over 7 bases. Material: peripheral blood. The CDR3 here is CASSLGPGGRETQYF. CDR3 DNA: TGCGCCAGCAGCTTGGGGCCGGGAGGCCGAGAGACCCAGTACTTC.